The 15 T cell receptor beta chains in this list originate from one sample, sequenced in a study of OX40 agonist ivuxolimab in advanced cancers. Sequencing was performed with immunoSEQ multiplex PCR; in TCRdb, only in-frame clones are kept and a portion is missing. There are around 32,000 clones in the sample; about nine tenths occur only once, and about 26% lies in the top ten. This specimen was CD4+ or CD8+ T cells sorted from blood, taken in a trial of the OX40 agonist ivuxolimab. The receptor set was obtained from an adult with an advanced solid tumor such as melanoma, head and neck, liver or kidney cancer.

V gene TRBV7-9 combines with J gene TRBJ2-7, with D possibly TRBD2 on 5 matching bases. The CDR3 is 12 amino acids. V was clipped by 4 bases and J by 7 bases, with 11 bases between them. Germline V gene lookup returns CDR1 SEHNR and CDR2 FQNEAQ (reference sequence). The CDR3 is CASSYLGLEQYF. The CDR3 region has the DNA TGTGCCAGCAGCTACCTAGGACTTGAGCAGTACTTC.

The genes are TRBV11-2 and TRBJ2-5; 8 bases fit TRBD1. Germline loops: CDR1 SGHAT, CDR2 FQNNGV. There are 16 residues in the CDR3. The V gene end was trimmed by 0 bases and the J gene end by 5 bases; junction bases not matched to a gene: 8. CDR3 sequence (DNA): TGTGCCAGCAGCTTAGATCCGACAGGGGAGTTGGAGACCCAGTACTTC. It encodes CASSLDPTGELETQYF.

This clone has a single count. V and J are TRBV28 and TRBJ2-5; D is unclear. This CDR3 is 14 amino acids long. V lost 2 bases and J lost 1, with 8 bases in between. CDR1 and CDR2 (germline): MDHEN, SYDVKM. The CDR3 region is CASSLKVIQETQYF. CDR3 bases: TGTGCCAGCAGTTTAAAAGTAATCCAAGAGACCCAGTACTTC.

There are a few counts of this clone. The V gene is TRBV29-1, the J gene TRBJ2-7, with TRBD1 matching over 10 bases. The CDR3 is 14 amino acids. Germline V lookup: CDR1 SQVTM, CDR2 ANQGSEA. With 1 base clipped from V and 3 bases from J, the junction kept 3 bases outside the gene matches. In DNA, the CDR3 is TGCAGCGTTGAAGTTGGGGACAGGGGCTACGAGCAGTACTTC. Its translation: CSVEVGDRGYEQYF.

The chain carries TRBV27 and TRBJ2-1; 13 nucleotides match TRBD2. CDR1 is MNHEY and CDR2 is SMNVEV in the germline V gene (reference sequence). V dropped 3 bases and J dropped 4; count of bases not matched to a gene: 9. The CDR3 is 18 amino acids. The CDR3 DNA follows: TGTGCCAGCAGTTTGATACTAGCGGGAGGGGTCATATACAATGAGCAGTTCTTC. Its protein is CASSLILAGGVIYNEQFF.

This rearrangement joins TRBV4-2 to TRBJ2-2; D is uncertain. This CDR3 contains 14 residues. Trimming pared 3 bases from V and 7 bases from J, leaving 12 bases between. Per the germline V gene, CDR1 is LGHNA and CDR2 is YNFKEQ. CDR3 amino acids: CASSHRSQIGELFF. In DNA, the CDR3 is TGTGCCAGCAGCCACCGGTCTCAGATCGGGGAGCTGTTTTTT.

The chain joins TRBV6-1 to TRBJ2-2; D may be TRBD2 (6 bases). Per the germline V gene, CDR1 is MNHNS and CDR2 is SASEGT. Trimming removed 6 bases from V and 5 bases from J, with 10 bases in between. CDR3 length: 13 residues. CDR3 DNA: TGTGCCAGCAGGACTAGAGAGACCGGGGAGCTGTTTTTT. Amino acid sequence: CASRTRETGELFF.

Worth noting for this clone: The germline gene is not matched at one end of the junction; a read error may be the cause. The chain has TRBV7-7 and TRBJ2-1, with D unclear. This CDR3 contains 13 residues. CDR1 and CDR2 from the germline V gene are SSHAT and FNYEAQ (reference sequence). The CDR3 loop is CASSTSSYNEQFF. The CDR3 coding sequence is TGTGCTAGCAGCACCAGCTCCTACAATGAGCAGTTCTTC.

V is TRBV29-1 and J is TRBJ1-1; no clear D. The CDR3 totals 13 residues. V lost 4 bases, J lost 6 bases, and 15 bases lay in between. Germline V gene lookup returns CDR1 SQVTM and CDR2 ANQGSEA. CDR3 protein: CSVVESPAPEAFF. The CDR3 nucleotides are TGCAGCGTTGTGGAGTCCCCCGCCCCTGAAGCTTTCTTT.

The rearrangement links TRBV5-1 to TRBJ1-2; D call uncertain. The V gene lost 0 bases and the J gene lost 6 bases, with 9 bases spanning the gap. This CDR3 contains 13 residues. Per the germline V gene, CDR1 is SGHRS and CDR2 is YFSETQ. DNA for the CDR3: TGCGCCAGCAGCTTGGAAGGGAAACATGGCTACACCTTC. Translating it yields CASSLEGKHGYTF. Supplemented by reference TRBV5-1 and TRBJ1-2, the full variable domain reads KAGVTQTPRYLIKTRGQQVTLSCSPISGHRSVSWYQQTPGQGLQFLFEYFSETQRNKGNFPGRFSGRQFSNSRSEMNVSTLELGDSALYLCASSLEGKHGYTFGSGTRLTVV.

This clone was found once. J is TRBJ2-1 and V is TRBV29-1, with D perhaps TRBD1 or TRBD2 (6 bases each). The CDR3 has 17 amino acids. Germline V CDR1 and CDR2: SQVTM, ANQGSEA. Trimming took 2 bases from V and 4 from J, leaving 21 bases between them. The CDR3 DNA reads as TGCAGCGTTGAATCGGGAGACAGGCCCTTCTTATACAATGAGCAGTTCTTC. Translating it yields CSVESGDRPFLYNEQFF.

The chain's CDR3 is CASSYGEMVYF. As DNA, the CDR3 is TGCGCCAGCAGCTACGGAGAGATGGTGTATTTT. The chain carries TRBV5-1 and TRBJ2-3, with D unresolved. Looked up from germline, CDR1 is SGHRS and CDR2 is YFSETQ. The V end lost 3 bases, the J end lost 14 bases, and 13 bases lay between the germline ends. The CDR3 length is 11 residues.

Notes on this clone: An end of the junction does not agree with germline; a read error may underlie this. The gene calls are TRBV6-6 and TRBJ1-6; D remains ambiguous. CDR3 length: 11 residues. CDR1 is MNHNY, CDR2 SVGAGI, per germline (reference sequence). The CDR3 loop reads CASGSSRWVAF. Here the CDR3 DNA reads TGTGCCAGCGGTTCCTCGCGATGGGTGGCATTT.

V gene TRBV11-3 combines with J gene TRBJ2-1; 14 bases match TRBD2. J lost 6 bases, V lost 3 bases, and 1 base had no gene match. There are 15 residues in the CDR3. Looked up from germline, CDR1 is SGHNT and CDR2 is YENEEA. CDR3 sequence (DNA): TGTGCCAGCAGCTTTGGGACTAGCGGGAGCAATGAGCAGTTCTTC. Amino acid sequence: CASSFGTSGSNEQFF.

This rearrangement joins TRBV30 to TRBJ2-7; D not resolved. This CDR3 is built from 14 residues. Germline V CDR1 and CDR2: GTSNPN, SVGIG (reference sequence). The V end lost 0 bases, the J end lost 1 base, and 10 bases lay between the germline ends. CDR3 in amino acids: CAWSVRGISYEQYF. CDR3 DNA sequence: TGTGCCTGGAGTGTACGCGGAATATCCTACGAGCAGTACTTC.